The rows below give T cell receptor beta chains drawn from one sample of a study of T-cell reconstitution after alpha-beta-depleted transplantation in children. From the PCR reads, TCRdb called clonotypes with MiXCR, one entry per CDR3 protein. Of 200,000 to 250,000 distinct CDR3 sequences listed, 8% to 9.5% are singletons. This material consisted of PBMCs from the stem cell graft donor, taken from the stem cell graft. Receptors originate from a human donor who donated a stem cell graft to a child with acute lymphoblastic leukemia. Both conserved end residues are part of each CDR3. The D gene is left open where the match is weak. Some rows have no size entry. The others give once, few or many, or a class for an expanded clone.

TRBV10-3	few	TRBD1	TRBJ2-2	TGTGCCATCAGTGAAGGACAGGGTTTCTTAACCGGGGAGCTGTTTTTT	CAISEGQGFLTGELFF
TRBV4-1	many	-	TRBJ2-2	TGCGCCAGCAGCCAAGATATACCGGTAAACACCGGGGAGCTGTTTTTT	CASSQDIPVNTGELFF
TRBV7-9	few	-	TRBJ2-5	TGTGCCAGCAGCCCGAGTCTGCAAAGTGGGGAGACCCAGTACTTC	CASSPSLQSGETQYF
TRBV4-1	-	-	TRBJ1-1	TGCGCCAGCAGCCCCCAGACAGGAGGGGACACTGAAGCTTTCTTT	CASSPQTGGDTEAFF
TRBV5-1	-	TRBD1	TRBJ2-3	TGCGCCAGCAGCTGGACAGGTACAGATACGCAGTATTTT	CASSWTGTDTQYF
TRBV6-2/TRBV6-3	-	-	TRBJ1-4	TGTGCCAGCAGTCCTCGGGGGGGGGTAGGAGAAAAACTGTTTTTT	CASSPRGGVGEKLFF
TRBV7-9	-	-	TRBJ1-3	TGTGCCAGCAGCTTACCTGTTTCCTCTGGAAACACCATATATTTT	CASSLPVSSGNTIYF
TRBV7-2	many	TRBD1	TRBJ1-2	TGTGCCAGCAGCACTGACCGGGACAGCTACTATGGCTACACCTTC	CASSTDRDSYYGYTF
TRBV4-3	-	TRBD2	TRBJ2-5	TGCGCCAGCAGCCGCCTAGGGACTAGCGGGGGAGGAGAGACCCAGTACTTC	CASSRLGTSGGGETQYF
TRBV12-3/TRBV12-4	many	-	TRBJ2-3	TGTGCCAGCAGTTATACGACTAGTACGGGTACGCAGTATTTT	CASSYTTSTGTQYF
TRBV4-1	many	TRBD2	TRBJ2-7	TGCGCCAGCAGCCAGGAGGCGGGGGGACTACGGGAGCAGTACTTC	CASSQEAGGLREQYF
TRBV7-2	few	TRBD1	TRBJ2-7	TGTGCCAGCAGCTTAGCTACAGGGGCCTCCTCCTACGAGCAGTACTTC	CASSLATGASSYEQYF
TRBV12-3/TRBV12-4	few	TRBD1	TRBJ2-5	TGTGCCAGCAGTAGGACAGGTGTCTTATCGGCGGAGACCCAGTACTTC	CASSRTGVLSAETQYF
TRBV10-3	-	TRBD1	TRBJ1-5	TGTGCCATCAGTGAGATAGACAGGGGGGAACAGCCCCAGCATTTT	CAISEIDRGEQPQHF
TRBV29-1	few	-	TRBJ1-2	TGCAGCTCTTGGGGTTCGGATGGCTACACCTTC	CSSWGSDGYTF
TRBV7-2	-	TRBD1	TRBJ2-3	TGTGCCAGCAGCTTTTCTACCGGGACAGGGAGGACAGATACGCAGTATTTT	CASSFSTGTGRTDTQYF
TRBV10-3	few	-	TRBJ2-3	TGTGCCATCAGCCTTACAGGGAATGCAGATACGCAGTATTTT	CAISLTGNADTQYF
TRBV12-3/TRBV12-4	few	-	TRBJ1-2	TGTGCCAGCAGTCAACCCCCCGCTTCGGAAGGCTACACCTTC	CASSQPPASEGYTF
TRBV4-1	-	-	TRBJ1-1	TGCGCCAGCAGCCAGCCTACTTCAGGGGTTAGGACTGAAGCTTTCTTT	CASSQPTSGVRTEAFF
TRBV9	few	-	TRBJ1-1	TGTGCCAGCAGCGTTGGCAGTCCAATGAACACTGAAGCTTTCTTT	CASSVGSPMNTEAFF
TRBV20-1	many	-	TRBJ2-5	TGCAGTGCAGAACCGGGGCCTACCCAGGAGACCCAGTACTTC	CSAEPGPTQETQYF
TRBV12-3/TRBV12-4	many	-	TRBJ1-2	TGTGCCAGCAGTTTGGGCCTAACTAACTATGGCTACACCTTC	CASSLGLTNYGYTF
TRBV5-1	many	-	TRBJ2-2	TGCGCCAGCAGTCCCACCGGGGATCCGAACACCGGGGAGCTGTTTTTT	CASSPTGDPNTGELFF
TRBV20-1	-	TRBD2	TRBJ2-1	TGCAGTTGCTGGGGGCTAGCGGGGGGTTCCATCTACAATGAGCAGTTCTTC	CSCWGLAGGSIYNEQFF
TRBV5-6	-	TRBD1	TRBJ1-2	TGTGCCAGCAGCTGGGCCGGGACAGGGAGCGGCTACACCTTC	CASSWAGTGSGYTF
TRBV20-1	-	-	TRBJ1-1	TGCAGTGCTAGAGATTTGGGGAACACTGAAGCTTTCTTT	CSARDLGNTEAFF
TRBV7-6	many	TRBD1	TRBJ2-1	TGTGCCAGCAGCCCCCAGGGACAGGGGTCCTACAATGAGCAGTTCTTC	CASSPQGQGSYNEQFF
TRBV20-1	-	-	TRBJ2-5	TGCAGTGCTAGCTCCGCCGGGACACGAGAGACCCAGTACTTC	CSASSAGTRETQYF
TRBV24-1	few	TRBD1	TRBJ1-1	TGTGCCACCAGCCGGACAGGGGTAACTGAAGCTTTCTTT	CATSRTGVTEAFF
TRBV7-8	many	-	TRBJ1-6	TGTGCCAGCAGCTTAGGCCGACCGGGACACGGAAATTCACCCCTCCACTTT	CASSLGRPGHGNSPLHF
TRBV10-3	few	-	TRBJ2-7	TGTGCCATCAGTGAGTCTAATGGGGTAGCCCCCTACGAGCAGTACTTC	CAISESNGVAPYEQYF
TRBV6-1	-	-	TRBJ1-2	TGTGCCAGCAGTCCAACCGTAGGGGCGACGACTAACTATGGCTACACCTTC	CASSPTVGATTNYGYTF
TRBV6-1	-	-	TRBJ2-5	TGTGCCAGCAGTGCCTACGAGGGGGAGACCCAGTACTTC	CASSAYEGETQYF
TRBV4-2	few	TRBD1	TRBJ1-5	TGTGCCAGCAGCCAAGATGCCAGGGGGAATCAGCCCCAGCATTTT	CASSQDARGNQPQHF
TRBV20-1	many	-	TRBJ1-2	TGCAGTGCTGCCCCCACCGCTAACTATGGCTACACCTTC	CSAAPTANYGYTF
TRBV6-5	many	TRBD1	TRBJ2-7	TGTGCCAGCAGTTACTCGACGGACAGGGCAGACGAGCAGTACTTC	CASSYSTDRADEQYF
TRBV7-2	few	TRBD1	TRBJ1-4	TGTGCCAGCAGCTTAGAGTCAGGGGGGATGGAAAAACTGTTTTTT	CASSLESGGMEKLFF
TRBV27	many	-	TRBJ2-3	TGTGCCAGCCGGGGCACAGATACGCAGTATTTT	CASRGTDTQYF
TRBV7-9	many	-	TRBJ2-1	TGTGCCAGCAGCTCCGACCGGGACGGCTCCGGGGAGCAGTTCTTC	CASSSDRDGSGEQFF
TRBV20-1	-	TRBD1	TRBJ1-5	TGCAGTGCTAGAAAACCGGGACAGGGGTCATATCAGCCCCAGCATTTT	CSARKPGQGSYQPQHF
TRBV12-3/TRBV12-4	many	-	TRBJ2-6	TGTGCCAGCAGTTTTTCAGGGGTAGCCAACGTCCTGACTTTC	CASSFSGVANVLTF
TRBV29-1	-	-	TRBJ2-2	TGCAGCGTAGGTCCCGGGGGCGCGAACACCGGGGAGCTGTTTTTT	CSVGPGGANTGELFF
TRBV4-1	many	TRBD1	TRBJ2-1	TGCGCCAGCAGCCAGACCCCGGGACAGGCCCCTTGGTTCTTC	CASSQTPGQAPWFF
TRBV5-1	-	-	TRBJ2-2	TGCGCCAGCAGCGGAGTGGGAACCGGGGAGCTGTTTTTT	CASSGVGTGELFF
TRBV18	few	-	TRBJ2-3	TGTGCCAGCTCACCGCCCGAGGGACCGGCTCATACGCAGTATTTT	CASSPPEGPAHTQYF
TRBV7-6	-	TRBD1	TRBJ1-4	TGTGCCAGCAGCTCCGGACAGGGGGATGAAAAACTGTTTTTT	CASSSGQGDEKLFF
TRBV12-3/TRBV12-4	many	TRBD1	TRBJ2-4	TGTGCCAGCAGCCTAGGACAGGGGAACATTCAGTACTTC	CASSLGQGNIQYF
TRBV20-1	many	TRBD1	TRBJ1-4	TGCAGTGCTAGACCCCACCGGGACAGAAGAAATGAAAAACTGTTTTTT	CSARPHRDRRNEKLFF
TRBV15	-	TRBD1	TRBJ2-7	TGTGCCACCAGCAACACCACAGGGGGCCCCCCCTACGAGCAGTACTTC	CATSNTTGGPPYEQYF
TRBV9	few	-	TRBJ2-1	TGTGCCAGCAGAGTAAAAACTAGCAAGGGTCCCAATGAGCAGTTCTTC	CASRVKTSKGPNEQFF
TRBV27	-	-	TRBJ2-3	TGTGCCAGCAGTTCCCTTACCCGCACAGATACGCAGTATTTT	CASSSLTRTDTQYF
TRBV5-6	few	-	TRBJ1-5	TGTGCCAGCAGCTTTGGACAGTATAGCAATCAGCCCCAGCATTTT	CASSFGQYSNQPQHF
TRBV5-1	-	-	TRBJ1-1	TGCGCCAGCAGCTTGGGGGGGCCTGGCACTGAAGCTTTCTTT	CASSLGGPGTEAFF